The T cell receptor beta chain described here comes from a study of T cells after posttransplantation cyclophosphamide. The method was immunoSEQ multiplex PCR; TCRdb's version includes in-frame clones alone and lacks a portion of them. The sample yields 11,000 to 15,000 clones, approximately 73% seen once. This related bone marrow graft donor gave peripheral blood on the day of marrow donation. The sample taken for sequencing was memory CD4+ T cells sorted from PBMCs. The TCR sequence derives from a man in his fifties or sixties.

Here the CDR3 DNA reads TGCGCCAGCAGCCAAGATCCCACTAGCGGGGGGCCGCAGTATTTT. Residues: CASSQDPTSGGPQYF. The V and J genes are TRBV4-3 and TRBJ2-3, with 12 bases lining up with TRBD2. The CDR3 has 15 amino acids. Germline CDR1 reads LGHNA; CDR2 reads YSLEER. The V gene end was trimmed by 0 bases and the J gene end by 10 bases; junction bases not matched to a gene: 5.